A selection of T cell receptor beta chains follows, all from one sample in a study of coeliac disease. Assay: immunoSEQ multiplex PCR; the TCRdb copy retains only in-frame clones and omits some. Among 7,200 or so clones listed, approximately 70% were seen once. Specimen: lamina propria lymphocytes from the gut. These receptors originate from a woman between 18 and 29 years old with active celiac disease. CDR3s include the opening cysteine and the closing phenylalanine or tryptophan. Fields, in order: CDR3 length, clone size, D gene, V gene, J gene, CDR3 DNA, CDR3 protein. D genes are given only for firm matches. Expanded clones are given a class, and other clones once, few, many or no size at all.

cdr3_length: 16
clone_size: once
d_call: NA
v_call: TRBV11-2
j_call: TRBJ1-3
cdr3_nt: TGTGCCAGCACCCCGACGGACAGCTACTCTGGAAACACCATATATTTT
cdr3_aa: CASTPTDSYSGNTIYF

cdr3_length: 20
clone_size: NA
d_call: TRBD2
v_call: TRBV7-3
j_call: TRBJ2-2
cdr3_nt: TGTGCCAGCAGCTTAACGGTTAGCGGGACCTCCTACGGGGACACCGGGGAGCTGTTTTTT
cdr3_aa: CASSLTVSGTSYGDTGELFF

cdr3_length: 14
clone_size: NA
d_call: TRBD1
v_call: TRBV11-2
j_call: TRBJ1-2
cdr3_nt: TGTGCCAGCAGTCGTTCCCGGGACAGCGCGGGCTACACCTTC
cdr3_aa: CASSRSRDSAGYTF

cdr3_length: 12
clone_size: few
d_call: NA
v_call: TRBV5-1
j_call: TRBJ2-3
cdr3_nt: TGCGCCAGCAGCCTGAGGGGGGATACGCAGTATTTT
cdr3_aa: CASSLRGDTQYF

cdr3_length: 11
clone_size: few
d_call: NA
v_call: TRBV6-9
j_call: TRBJ1-2
cdr3_nt: TGTGCCGGAGGGACTGATAATGGCTACACCTTC
cdr3_aa: CAGGTDNGYTF

cdr3_length: 14
clone_size: NA
d_call: NA
v_call: TRBV7-6
j_call: TRBJ1-1
cdr3_nt: TGTGCCAGCAGCTTAAGGGCACAGGGCACTGAAGCTTTCTTT
cdr3_aa: CASSLRAQGTEAFF

cdr3_length: 15
clone_size: NA
d_call: NA
v_call: TRBV18
j_call: TRBJ2-3
cdr3_nt: TGTGCCAGCTCACCGGACACCCCGCTCATAGATACGCAGTATTTT
cdr3_aa: CASSPDTPLIDTQYF

cdr3_length: 14
clone_size: NA
d_call: TRBD1
v_call: TRBV5-1
j_call: TRBJ2-7
cdr3_nt: TGCGCCAGCAGCAAGGGACAGAACGTCTACGAGCAGTACTTC
cdr3_aa: CASSKGQNVYEQYF

cdr3_length: 14
clone_size: NA
d_call: NA
v_call: TRBV2
j_call: TRBJ2-3
cdr3_nt: TGTGCCAAAAAAGAGACAGGACTCACAGATACGCAGTATTTT
cdr3_aa: CAKKETGLTDTQYF

cdr3_length: 16
clone_size: NA
d_call: NA
v_call: TRBV7-9
j_call: TRBJ1-3
cdr3_nt: TGTGCCAGCAGCTTAGGAGGGAATGTCCCTGGAAACACCATATATTTT
cdr3_aa: CASSLGGNVPGNTIYF

cdr3_length: 15
clone_size: NA
d_call: NA
v_call: TRBV9
j_call: TRBJ1-5
cdr3_nt: TGTGCCAGCAGCGTAGGCGGGGGGCCCAATCAGCCCCAGCATTTT
cdr3_aa: CASSVGGGPNQPQHF

cdr3_length: 16
clone_size: NA
d_call: TRBD2
v_call: TRBV19
j_call: TRBJ2-3
cdr3_nt: TGTGCCAGTAGAATAGGGCTAGCGGCTAGCACAGATACGCAGTATTTT
cdr3_aa: CASRIGLAASTDTQYF

cdr3_length: 16
clone_size: once
d_call: NA
v_call: TRBV19
j_call: TRBJ1-5
cdr3_nt: TGTGCCAGTAGTCACACTGATCAGCGGATCAATCAGCCCCAGCATTTT
cdr3_aa: CASSHTDQRINQPQHF